The entry below gives a single TCR beta chain sequence along with its context. This specimen comes from a study of CD8 T cells in Susac syndrome. Random-hexamer reverse transcription was applied to roughly 0.5 to 1 ug RNA. TCRdb re-called the immunoSEQ multiplex PCR reads through MiXCR, storing one row per CDR3 protein. The sample comprises about 140,000 distinct CDR3 sequences, 90% to 95% of which are singletons, and about 0.25% rests with the top ten. This CDR3 has 13 amino acids. The germline V gene has CDR1 SGHRS and CDR2 YFSETQ. Deletions cut 7 bases from V and 3 bases from J, with 13 bases between.

The clonotype comes from a human donor in good health. Sequencing was performed on CD8+ T cells from PBMCs. This chain connects TRBV5-1 to TRBJ1-1; D remains unclear. This CDR3 is CASGSFGDTEAFF. CDR3 DNA sequence: TGCGCCAGCGGAAGTTTCGGTGACACTGAAGCTTTCTTT.